Below, 27 T cell receptor beta chains from the same sample are listed, as sequenced in a study of CXCR3-negative and CXCR3-positive naive CD8 T cells. Carrying UMI labels, the TRB cDNA libraries were prepared through 5' RACE. TCRdb re-called the 5' RACE reads; every CDR3 protein appears as one record, without DNA. In total, the table holds about 56,000 distinct CDR3 sequences. The specimen sequenced was memory CD8+ T cells from blood. The receptor source for this set is a human donor in good health. Some clones in this sample may be carry-over from other donors' samples.

The chain couples TRBV29-1 to TRBJ2-2; TCRdb's assignment of TRBD2 cannot be checked, as there is no DNA. CDR1 and CDR2 from the germline V gene are SQVTM and ANQGSEA. The CDR3 has 12 residues. CDR3: CSVLAVTGELFF.

CDR3 residues: CASSFMTDYNEQFF. V usage is TRBV5-5 and J usage is TRBJ2-1; the TCRdb call, TRBD1, lacks DNA for checking. Germline V CDR1 and CDR2: SGHKS, YYEKEE (reference sequence). The CDR3 consists of 14 residues.

The V call is TRBV5-1, the J call TRBJ2-7; TCRdb proposes TRBD1, but this gene call is untestable without DNA. The CDR3 length is 15 residues. Germline loops: CDR1 SGHRS, CDR2 YFSETQ. CDR3 residues: CASSLGTAYPYEQYF.

The rearrangement links TRBV29-1 to TRBJ1-1; the D call of TRBD1 rests on TCRdb alone, since no DNA is present to check it. From germline, CDR1 is SQVTM and CDR2 ANQGSEA. The CDR3 totals 12 residues. CDR3 region: CSFLGGYTEAFF.

The rearrangement links TRBV11-2 to TRBJ1-1. Germline V gene lookup returns CDR1 SGHAT and CDR2 FQNNGV. The CDR3 totals 15 residues. CDR3 in amino acids: CASSHPALRNTEAFF.

The V call is TRBV28, the J call TRBJ2-1; the TCRdb call, TRBD1, lacks DNA for checking. Germline values: CDR1 MDHEN, CDR2 SYDVKM. This CDR3 has 14 residues. CDR3 residues: CASSLVTAPDEQFF.

The V call is TRBV6-2 or TRBV6-3, the J call TRBJ2-3; TCRdb reports TRBD2, a call that lacks DNA to check it against. Germline CDR1 MNHEY, CDR2 SVGEGT. The CDR3 covers 15 residues. The CDR3 protein is CASHRRDSSTDTQYF.

The chain has TRBV29-1 and TRBJ2-1; TCRdb lists TRBD2, though no DNA is available to test this call. The CDR3 length is 15 residues. Germline CDR1 reads SQVTM; CDR2 reads ANQGSEA. CDR3 sequence: CSVEDRGGWYNEQFF.

This chain uses TRBV30 with TRBJ1-1; TCRdb's D call of TRBD1 is untestable without DNA. Germline V CDR1 and CDR2: GTSNPN, SVGIG (reference sequence). The CDR3 contains 14 residues. CDR3 region: CAWTLRGSNTEAFF.

This chain uses TRBV28 with TRBJ2-1; TCRdb outputs TRBD2, but without DNA this stays unchecked. The CDR3 is made up of 13 amino acids. The V gene's germline CDR1 is MDHEN and CDR2 SYDVKM. The CDR3 spells CASSLVGAGEQFF.

This chain uses TRBV28 with TRBJ1-1. In germline, CDR1 is MDHEN, CDR2 SYDVKM. CDR3 length: 14 amino acids. The CDR3 here is CASSLLGVGTEAFF.

This rearrangement joins TRBV7-2 to TRBJ2-7. Germline V gives CDR1 SGHTA, CDR2 FQGNSA. The CDR3 totals 11 residues. The CDR3 loop is CASRKGYEQYF.

The chain is built from TRBV29-1 and TRBJ2-2; lacking DNA, the TRBD1 call made by TCRdb goes unchecked. This CDR3 has 14 residues. The V gene's germline CDR1 is SQVTM and CDR2 ANQGSEA. The CDR3 protein is CSVSGRGGTGELFF.

This chain uses TRBV29-1 with TRBJ2-7. Germline CDR1 SQVTM, CDR2 ANQGSEA. The CDR3 loop spans 15 amino acids. CDR3 amino acids: CSVEDPAGAPTEQYF.

This sequence joins TRBV28 and TRBJ2-2; TCRdb selects TRBD1, and the lack of DNA leaves this call unchecked. The germline V gene has CDR1 MDHEN and CDR2 SYDVKM. The CDR3 loop spans 15 amino acids. CDR3 amino acids: CASSSSDSNAGELFF.

The CDR3 here is CASSPIVGFDRDNVLTF. The gene calls are TRBV6-2 or TRBV6-3 and TRBJ2-6; TCRdb gives TRBD2 as the D gene, but with no DNA this cannot be confirmed. There are 17 residues in the CDR3. Germline V gene sequence: CDR1 MNHEY, CDR2 SVGEGT.

This CDR3 reads CASSQLTSGGEYQETQYF. The gene calls are TRBV3-1 and TRBJ2-5; the TCRdb call, TRBD2, lacks DNA for checking. The CDR3 runs 18 residues. Germline CDR1 is LGHDT and CDR2 is YNNKEL (reference sequence).

CDR3 protein: CASSPMSAHGGNEQFF. The chain combines TRBV28 with TRBJ2-1; the TCRdb D gene call, TRBD2, has no DNA to confirm it. Germline assignment: CDR1 MDHEN and CDR2 SYDVKM. The CDR3 covers 16 residues.

This sequence joins TRBV7-8 and TRBJ2-1; TCRdb lists TRBD2, though no DNA is available to test this call. The CDR3 consists of 17 residues. Per germline, CDR1 SGHVS and CDR2 FQNEAQ. Here the CDR3 reads CASRWALSGGANNEQFF.

This chain uses TRBV9 with TRBJ2-1. The germline V gene encodes CDR1 SGDLS and CDR2 YYNGEE. The CDR3 totals 12 residues. The CDR3 spells CASSVSSGEQFF. The full variable domain, rest sourced from reference TRBV9 and TRBJ2-1, is DSGVTQTPKHLITATGQRVTLRCSPRSGDLSVYWYQQSLDQGLQFLIQYYNGEERAKGNILERFSAQQFPDLHSELNLSSLELGDSALYFCASSVSSGEQFFGPGTRLTVL.

This chain connects TRBV7-9 to TRBJ2-3; TCRdb indicates TRBD2, and absent DNA this call remains unverified. CDR1 is SEHNR, CDR2 FQNEAQ, per germline (reference sequence). The CDR3 sequence is 16 residues long. CDR3 sequence reads: CASSPVGGPNTDTQYF.

The chain combines TRBV7-9 with TRBJ2-1. The CDR3 loop spans 17 amino acids. Germline loops: CDR1 SEHNR, CDR2 FQNEAQ (reference sequence). The CDR3 loop reads CASSLDVTYHSYNEQFF.

The chain is built from TRBV6-2 or TRBV6-3 and TRBJ2-1; lacking DNA, the TRBD2 call made by TCRdb goes unchecked. Germline-derived CDR1 and CDR2 are MNHEY and SVGEGT. The CDR3 consists of 15 residues. The CDR3 sequence is CASSYPGLAAHEQFF.

The chain employs TRBV29-1 and TRBJ2-7; there is no DNA to check the TCRdb D call of TRBD2. The CDR3 spans 17 residues. Germline lookup yields CDR1 SQVTM and CDR2 ANQGSEA. CDR3 in amino acids: CSVEGGDPAGGSYEQYF.

CDR3 residues: CASTILGTQETQYF. The V gene is TRBV6-1, the J gene TRBJ2-5; the D gene TCRdb calls, TRBD1, cannot be checked with no DNA. CDR3 size: 14 residues. Germline assignment: CDR1 MNHNS and CDR2 SASEGT.

The chain is built from TRBV29-1 and TRBJ2-2. Germline V gives CDR1 SQVTM, CDR2 ANQGSEA. There are 15 residues in the CDR3. The CDR3 reads CSVDFGRSNTGELFF.

This chain links TRBV2 with TRBJ2-7. This CDR3 contains 12 residues. Germline V CDR1 and CDR2: SNHLY, FYNNEI. The CDR3 is CASRFGVYEQYF.